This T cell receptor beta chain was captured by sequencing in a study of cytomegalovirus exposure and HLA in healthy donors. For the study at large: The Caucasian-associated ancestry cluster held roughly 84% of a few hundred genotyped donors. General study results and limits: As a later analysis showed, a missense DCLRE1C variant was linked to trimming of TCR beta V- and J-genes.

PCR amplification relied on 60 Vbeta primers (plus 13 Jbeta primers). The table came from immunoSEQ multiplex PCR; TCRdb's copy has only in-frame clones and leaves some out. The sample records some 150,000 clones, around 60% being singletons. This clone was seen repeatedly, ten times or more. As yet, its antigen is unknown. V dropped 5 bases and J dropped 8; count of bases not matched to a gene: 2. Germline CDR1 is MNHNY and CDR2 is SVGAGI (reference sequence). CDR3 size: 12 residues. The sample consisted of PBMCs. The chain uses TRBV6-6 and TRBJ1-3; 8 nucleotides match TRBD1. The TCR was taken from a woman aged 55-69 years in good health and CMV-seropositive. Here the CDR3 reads CASSPGQDTIYF. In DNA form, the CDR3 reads TGTGCCAGCAGTCCGGGACAGGACACCATATATTTT.